This TCR beta chain was captured by sequencing in a study of cytomegalovirus exposure and HLA in healthy donors. The primer mix had 60 Vbeta and 13 Jbeta primers. The protocol was immunoSEQ multiplex PCR, while the TCRdb copy is restricted to in-frame clones and leaves out a portion. The data contain about 240,000 clones, 81% of them singletons. This CDR3 is 12 amino acids long. Germline V lookup: CDR1 SNHLY, CDR2 FYNNEI. The V end was cut by 1 base, the J end by 7 bases, with 7 bases between. The clonotype was recovered from a woman in her sixties in good health and CMV-seropositive. The genes are TRBV2 and TRBJ1-2, with unresolved D. The sequencing input was PBMCs. Here the CDR3 DNA reads TGTGCCAGCAGTGAAGAATCGGTTGGCTACACCTTC. Translation: CASSEESVGYTF.